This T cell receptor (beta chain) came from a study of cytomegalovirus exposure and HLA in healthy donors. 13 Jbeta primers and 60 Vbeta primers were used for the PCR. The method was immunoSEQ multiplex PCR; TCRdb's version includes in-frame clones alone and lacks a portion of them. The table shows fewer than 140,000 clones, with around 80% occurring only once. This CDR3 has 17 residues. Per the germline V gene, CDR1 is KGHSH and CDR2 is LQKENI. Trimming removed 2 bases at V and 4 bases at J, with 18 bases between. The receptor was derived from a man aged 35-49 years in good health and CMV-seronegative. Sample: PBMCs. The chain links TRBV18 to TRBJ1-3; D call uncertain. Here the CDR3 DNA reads TGTGCCAGCTCACCAACAGTTTCTGGCAGTCCCGGAAACACCATATATTTT. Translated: CASSPTVSGSPGNTIYF.